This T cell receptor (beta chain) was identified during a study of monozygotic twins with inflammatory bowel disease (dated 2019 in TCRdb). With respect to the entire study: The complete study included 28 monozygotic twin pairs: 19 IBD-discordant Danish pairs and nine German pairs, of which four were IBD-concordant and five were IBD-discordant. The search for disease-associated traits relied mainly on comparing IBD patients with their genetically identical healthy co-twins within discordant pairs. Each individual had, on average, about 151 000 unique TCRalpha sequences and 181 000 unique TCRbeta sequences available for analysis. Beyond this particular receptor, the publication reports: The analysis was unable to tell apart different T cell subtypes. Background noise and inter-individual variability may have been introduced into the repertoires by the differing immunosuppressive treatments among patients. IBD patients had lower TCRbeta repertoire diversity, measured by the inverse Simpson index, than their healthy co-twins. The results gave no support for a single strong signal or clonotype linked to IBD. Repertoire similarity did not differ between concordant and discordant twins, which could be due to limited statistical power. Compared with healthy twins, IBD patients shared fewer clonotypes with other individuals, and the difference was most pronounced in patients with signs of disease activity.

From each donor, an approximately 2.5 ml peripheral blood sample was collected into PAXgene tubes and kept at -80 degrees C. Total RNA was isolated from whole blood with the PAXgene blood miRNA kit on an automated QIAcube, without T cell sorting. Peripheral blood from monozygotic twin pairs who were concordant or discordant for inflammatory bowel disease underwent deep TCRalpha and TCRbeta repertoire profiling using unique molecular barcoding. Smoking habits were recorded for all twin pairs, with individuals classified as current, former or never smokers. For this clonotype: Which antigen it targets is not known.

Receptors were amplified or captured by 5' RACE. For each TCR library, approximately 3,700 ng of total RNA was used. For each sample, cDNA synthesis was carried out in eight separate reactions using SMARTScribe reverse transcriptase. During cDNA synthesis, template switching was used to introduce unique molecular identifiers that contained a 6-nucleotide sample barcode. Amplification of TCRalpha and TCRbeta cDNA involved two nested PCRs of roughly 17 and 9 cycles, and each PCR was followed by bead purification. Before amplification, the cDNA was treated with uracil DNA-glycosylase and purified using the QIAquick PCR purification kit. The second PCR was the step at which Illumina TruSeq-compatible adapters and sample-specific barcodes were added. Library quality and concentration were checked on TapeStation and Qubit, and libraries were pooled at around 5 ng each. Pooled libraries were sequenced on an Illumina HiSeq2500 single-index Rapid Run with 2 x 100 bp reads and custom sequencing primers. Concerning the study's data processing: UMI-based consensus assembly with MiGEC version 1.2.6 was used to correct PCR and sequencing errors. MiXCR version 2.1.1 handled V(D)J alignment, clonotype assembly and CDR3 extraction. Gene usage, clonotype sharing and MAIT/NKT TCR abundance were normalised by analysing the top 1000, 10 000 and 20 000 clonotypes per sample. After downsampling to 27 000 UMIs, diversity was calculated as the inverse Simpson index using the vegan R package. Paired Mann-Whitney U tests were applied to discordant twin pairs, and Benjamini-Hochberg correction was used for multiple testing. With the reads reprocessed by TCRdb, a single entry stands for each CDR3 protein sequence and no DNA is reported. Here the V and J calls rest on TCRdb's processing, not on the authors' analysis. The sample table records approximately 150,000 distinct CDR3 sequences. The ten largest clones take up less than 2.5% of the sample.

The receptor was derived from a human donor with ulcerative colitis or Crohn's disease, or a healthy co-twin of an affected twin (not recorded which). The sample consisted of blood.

The CDR3 loop reads CSAPNARNLAGVYNEQFF. The chain couples TRBV20-1 to TRBJ2-1; without DNA, the TCRdb call of TRBD2 cannot be checked. CDR1 and CDR2, per the germline V gene (reference sequence), are DFQATT and SNEGSKA. Including the terminal cysteine and phenylalanine, the CDR3 comprises 18 residues. Only the protein sequence is given.